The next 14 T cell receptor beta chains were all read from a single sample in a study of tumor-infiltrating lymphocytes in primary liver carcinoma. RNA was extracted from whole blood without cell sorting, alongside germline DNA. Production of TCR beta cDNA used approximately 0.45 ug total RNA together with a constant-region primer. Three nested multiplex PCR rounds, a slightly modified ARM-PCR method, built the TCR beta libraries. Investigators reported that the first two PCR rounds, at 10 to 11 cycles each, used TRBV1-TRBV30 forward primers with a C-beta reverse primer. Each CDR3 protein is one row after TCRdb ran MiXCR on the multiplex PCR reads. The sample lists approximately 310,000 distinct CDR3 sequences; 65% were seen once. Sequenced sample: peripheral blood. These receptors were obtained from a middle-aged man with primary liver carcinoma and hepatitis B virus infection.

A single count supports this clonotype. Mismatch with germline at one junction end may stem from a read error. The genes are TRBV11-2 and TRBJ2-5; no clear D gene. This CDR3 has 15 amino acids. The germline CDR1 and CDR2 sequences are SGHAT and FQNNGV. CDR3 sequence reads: CASSLGDAKQETQNF. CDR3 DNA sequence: TGTGCCAGCAGCTTAGGAGACGCGAAGCAAGAGACCCAGAACTTC.

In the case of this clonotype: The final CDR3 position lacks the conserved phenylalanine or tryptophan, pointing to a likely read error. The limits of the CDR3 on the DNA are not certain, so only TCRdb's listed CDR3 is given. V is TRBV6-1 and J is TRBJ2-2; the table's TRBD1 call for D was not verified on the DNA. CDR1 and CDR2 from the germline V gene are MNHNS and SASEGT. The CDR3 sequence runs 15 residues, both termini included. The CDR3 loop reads CSSSNTGGTPGELLL.

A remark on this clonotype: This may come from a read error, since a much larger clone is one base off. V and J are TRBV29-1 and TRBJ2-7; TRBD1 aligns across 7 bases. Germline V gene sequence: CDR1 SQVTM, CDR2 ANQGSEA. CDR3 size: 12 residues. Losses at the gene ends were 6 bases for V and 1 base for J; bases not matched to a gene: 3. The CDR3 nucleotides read TGCAGCGTACAGACAGGGTCCTACGAGCAGTACTTC. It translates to CSVQTGSYEQYF.

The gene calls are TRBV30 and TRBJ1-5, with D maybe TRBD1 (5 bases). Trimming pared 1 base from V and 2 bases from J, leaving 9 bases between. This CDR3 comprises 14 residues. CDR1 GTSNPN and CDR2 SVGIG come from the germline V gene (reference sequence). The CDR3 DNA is TGTGCCTGGAGTGCGGGAGGGGGCAATCAGCCCCAGCATTTT. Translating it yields CAWSAGGGNQPQHF.

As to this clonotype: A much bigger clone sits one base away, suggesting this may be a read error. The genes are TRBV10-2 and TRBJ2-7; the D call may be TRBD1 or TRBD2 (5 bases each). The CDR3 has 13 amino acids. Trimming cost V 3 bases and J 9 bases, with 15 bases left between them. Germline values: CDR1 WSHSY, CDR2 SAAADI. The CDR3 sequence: CASSDALGVRQYF. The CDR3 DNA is TGCGCCAGCAGTGACGCTCTGGGGGTGAGGCAGTACTTC.

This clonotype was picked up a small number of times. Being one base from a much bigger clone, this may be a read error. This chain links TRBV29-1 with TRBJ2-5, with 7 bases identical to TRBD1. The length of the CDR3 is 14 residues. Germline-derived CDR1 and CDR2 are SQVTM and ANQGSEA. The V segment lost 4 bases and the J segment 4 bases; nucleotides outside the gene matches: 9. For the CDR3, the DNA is TGCAGCGTTGTGTCGTTAAGGGACAGAGAGACCCAGTACTTC. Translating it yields CSVVSLRDRETQYF.

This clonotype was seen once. The chain's CDR3 is CACRTGQSYGYTF. As DNA, the CDR3 is TGTGCCTGCCGTACGGGACAGTCATATGGCTACACCTTC. The V and J genes are TRBV6-1 and TRBJ1-2, with 7 bases fitting TRBD1. J gave up 5 bases and V 11 bases, and 11 bases lay outside the gene matches. The CDR3 is 13 residues long. Germline CDR1 and CDR2: MNHNS and SASEGT.

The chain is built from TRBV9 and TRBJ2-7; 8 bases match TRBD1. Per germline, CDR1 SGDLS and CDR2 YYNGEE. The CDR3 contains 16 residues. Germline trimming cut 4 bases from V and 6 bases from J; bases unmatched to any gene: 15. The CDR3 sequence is CASSTLDRGSSREQYF. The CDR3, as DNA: TGTGCCAGCAGCACCCTCGACAGGGGAAGTTCACGCGAGCAGTACTTC. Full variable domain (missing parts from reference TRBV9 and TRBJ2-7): DSGVTQTPKHLITATGQRVTLRCSPRSGDLSVYWYQQSLDQGLQFLIQYYNGEERAKGNILERFSAQQFPDLHSELNLSSLELGDSALYFCASSTLDRGSSREQYFGPGTRLTVT.

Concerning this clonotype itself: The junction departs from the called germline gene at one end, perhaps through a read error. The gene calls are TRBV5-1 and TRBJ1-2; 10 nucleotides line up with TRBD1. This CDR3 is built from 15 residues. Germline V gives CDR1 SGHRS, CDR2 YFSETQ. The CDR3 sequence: CATSLAGQGPYGYTF. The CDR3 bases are TGCGCCACCAGCTTGGCGGGACAGGGGCCCTATGGCTACACCTTC.

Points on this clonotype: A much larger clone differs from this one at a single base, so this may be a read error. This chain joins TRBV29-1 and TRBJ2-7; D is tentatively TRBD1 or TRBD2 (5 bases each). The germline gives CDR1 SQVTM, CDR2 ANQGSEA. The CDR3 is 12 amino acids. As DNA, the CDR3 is TGCAGGGTTGGGACCCTCGGCTACGAGCAGTACTTC. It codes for CRVGTLGYEQYF.

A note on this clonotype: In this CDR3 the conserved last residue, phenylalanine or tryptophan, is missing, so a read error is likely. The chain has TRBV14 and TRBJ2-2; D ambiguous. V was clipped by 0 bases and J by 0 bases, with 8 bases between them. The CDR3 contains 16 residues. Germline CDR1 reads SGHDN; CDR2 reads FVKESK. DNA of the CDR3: TGTGCCAGCAGCCAAGAACTGGCATCGAACACCGGGGAGCTGTTTCTT. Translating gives CASSQELASNTGELFL.

As DNA, the CDR3 is TGTGCCAGCAGGCAATCAATTCAGCCCCAGCATTTT. This gives the protein CASRQSIQPQHF. The chain has TRBV28 and TRBJ1-5; no clear D. V was trimmed by 6 bases and J by 6 bases, leaving 9 bases between them. CDR1 and CDR2 (germline): MDHEN, SYDVKM. The CDR3 is made up of 12 amino acids.

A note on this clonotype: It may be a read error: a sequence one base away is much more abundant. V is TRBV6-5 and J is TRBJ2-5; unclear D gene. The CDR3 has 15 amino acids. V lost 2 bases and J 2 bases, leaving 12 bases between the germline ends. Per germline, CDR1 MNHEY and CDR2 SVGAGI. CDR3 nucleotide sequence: TGTGCCAGCAGTTACAGTTTCGGTTGGCAAGAGACCCAGTACTTC. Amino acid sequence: CASSYSFGWQETQYF.

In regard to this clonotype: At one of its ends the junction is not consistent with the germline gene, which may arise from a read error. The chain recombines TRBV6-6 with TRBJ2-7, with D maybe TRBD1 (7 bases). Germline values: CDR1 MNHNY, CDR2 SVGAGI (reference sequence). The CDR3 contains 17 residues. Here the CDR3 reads CASCYSMLGGAGGEQYF. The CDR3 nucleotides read TGTGCCAGCTGTTACTCGATGTTAGGGGGCGCCGGGGGCGAGCAGTACTTC.